What follows are 13 T cell receptor beta chains derived from one specimen sequenced in a study of identical twins. TCRdb reprocessed the 5' RACE reads via MiXCR and lists one record per CDR3 protein. Of about 570,000 distinct CDR3 sequences in the sample, 9.6% are singletons; the top ten hold under 3%. These data were likewise used in another study, on yellow fever vaccine responses in identical twins.

Sequencing used PBMCs. These receptors all come from a woman aged 18-30 years in good health.

Ten or more counts support this clonotype. This chain connects TRBV2 to TRBJ1-1; D might be TRBD1 (5 bases). CDR1 and CDR2 from the germline V gene are SNHLY and FYNNEI. With 4 bases removed from V and 1 base from J, the gap between germline ends came to 13 bases. CDR3 size: 15 residues. DNA for the CDR3: TGTGCCAGCAGTGTTAACCGAGGACAGAACACTGAAGCTTTCTTT. Translating it yields CASSVNRGQNTEAFF.

This clonotype appeared many times. A read error may account for a junction end that differs from germline. The chain links TRBV27 to TRBJ2-7; D gene uncertain. The CDR3 sequence is 16 residues long. The germline CDR1 and CDR2 sequences are MNHEY and SMNVEV (reference sequence). CDR3 loop: CASGLNSLSYSYEQYF. The CDR3 DNA reads TGTGCCAGCGGTTTAAATAGCCTCAGTTACTCCTACGAGCAGTACTTC.

The table lists this clonotype with a few counts. The gene calls are TRBV7-2 and TRBJ2-1; D may be TRBD2 (6 bases). CDR3 length: 17 residues. Germline CDR1 and CDR2: SGHTA and FQGNSA. V lost 5 bases, J lost 0 bases, and 17 bases lay in between. The CDR3 DNA is TGTGCCAGCAGCCTATTTGGAGGGGTAAACTCCTACAATGAGCAGTTCTTC. Translation: CASSLFGGVNSYNEQFF.

In its sample, this clonotype was seen a few times. J is TRBJ2-7 and V is TRBV7-2; TRBD2 aligns across 10 bases. Trimming cost V 6 bases and J 5 bases; bases outside gene matches: 4. The CDR3 covers 13 residues. Germline CDR1 SGHTA, CDR2 FQGNSA. CDR3 in DNA: TGTGCCAGCAGAGCTAGCGGGAGCCACGAGCAGTACTTC. It codes for CASRASGSHEQYF.

This clonotype was picked up many times. The chain employs TRBV3-1 and TRBJ2-7; D gene unclear. The V end was cut by 2 bases, the J end by 0 bases, with 8 bases between. Germline lookup yields CDR1 LGHDT and CDR2 YNNKEL (reference sequence). The CDR3 length is 14 residues. The CDR3 here is CASSQSVSSYEQYF. The CDR3 region has the DNA TGTGCCAGCAGCCAATCTGTCAGCTCCTACGAGCAGTACTTC.

The rearrangement joins TRBV19 to TRBJ2-5; 7 nucleotides agree with TRBD2. The ends lost 9 bases at V and 5 bases at J; junction bases unmatched: 12. Germline CDR1 and CDR2: LNHDA and SQIVND (reference sequence). The CDR3 is made up of 14 amino acids. CDR3 region: CASGRGGRGETQYF. In DNA form, the CDR3 reads TGTGCCAGCGGGCGCGGCGGGAGAGGGGAGACCCAGTACTTC.

The gene calls are TRBV7-6 and TRBJ2-5; 9 nucleotides match TRBD1. V lost 3 bases and J lost 9; bases outside the gene matches: 8. The CDR3 is 14 amino acids. Germline V gene lookup returns CDR1 SGHVS and CDR2 FNYEAQ. The CDR3 loop reads CASSLSGTGTAQYF. The CDR3 DNA reads TGTGCCAGCAGCTTGTCCGGGACAGGGACGGCCCAGTACTTC.

The sample holds many counts of this clonotype. The CDR3 region is CASNPGQGSYNEQFF. The CDR3 region has the DNA TGTGCCAGCAATCCGGGACAGGGATCCTACAATGAGCAGTTCTTC. The V gene is TRBV12-3 or TRBV12-4, the J gene TRBJ2-1; 9 nucleotides line up with TRBD1. The junction had 5 bases not matched to a gene; V was cut back by 7 bases and J by 1 base. The CDR3 has 15 residues.

CDR3 coding DNA: TGTGCCACTAGACAGGGCTCGGAAGAGACCCAGTACTTC. Encoded protein: CATRQGSEETQYF. The V gene is TRBV10-3, the J gene TRBJ2-5, with TRBD1 identical over 7 bases. The germline gives CDR1 ENHRY, CDR2 SYGVKD. The CDR3 has 13 residues. J lost 3 bases, V lost 10 bases, and 8 bases had no gene match.

This clonotype showed up just a few times. The chain recombines TRBV6-1 with TRBJ2-2, with unresolved D. V lost 5 bases, J lost 3 bases, and 10 bases lay in between. Germline lookup yields CDR1 MNHNS and CDR2 SASEGT. The CDR3 is 14 residues long. The CDR3 sequence is CASSRRSHTGELFF. In nucleotides, the CDR3 is TGTGCCAGCAGTCGGCGTAGCCACACCGGGGAGCTGTTTTTT.

The V call is TRBV11-2, the J call TRBJ2-2, with 7 bases lining up with TRBD2. Germline V CDR1 and CDR2: SGHAT, FQNNGV. There are 20 residues in the CDR3. V lost 1 base and J lost 6; bases outside the gene matches: 20. The CDR3, as DNA: TGTGCCAGCAGCTTAGTCCCCTCAACTAGCGCGACGGAGGTCCCCGGGGAGCTGTTTTTT. It specifies CASSLVPSTSATEVPGELFF.

This chain uses TRBV14 with TRBJ2-7; D is possibly TRBD1 (5 bases). This CDR3 has 16 amino acids. The germline V gene has CDR1 SGHDN and CDR2 FVKESK. The ends were cut back, 3 bases at V and 2 bases at J, with 17 bases in the middle. CDR3 loop: CASSHTTGQGTYEQYF. As DNA, the CDR3 is TGTGCCAGCAGCCATACGACGGGCCAGGGCACCTACGAGCAGTACTTC.

The V call is TRBV20-1, the J call TRBJ2-4; a possible D gene is TRBD1 (6 bases). CDR3 length equals 18 residues. Deletions cut 5 bases from V and 0 bases from J, with 23 bases between. The germline gives CDR1 DFQATT, CDR2 SNEGSKA (reference sequence). As DNA, the CDR3 is TGCAGTGCTGGAAAAAACCAACAGGGCATACTAGCCAAAAACATTCAGTACTTC. Its protein is CSAGKNQQGILAKNIQYF.